Listed below are T cell receptor beta chains from one sample, sequenced in a study of early T cells in non-severe SARS-CoV-2 infection. TCRdb fed the 5' RACE reads into MiXCR, producing one record per CDR3 protein. The data contain tens of thousands of distinct CDR3 sequences, 14% to 15% of them singletons. The material sequenced was whole blood. All receptors come from an adult who was a healthcare worker with PCR-confirmed SARS-CoV-2 infection or an uninfected control (not recorded which). Each CDR3 is given with its conserved first and last residue. D genes are given only for firm matches. Clone sizes are given selectively: once, few, many, or a class where the clone is expanded.

d_call,clone_size,cdr3_length,v_call,j_call,cdr3_aa,cdr3_nt
-,-,14,TRBV24-1,TRBJ1-5,CATSEKYSNQPQHF,TGTGCCACCAGTGAAAAGTATAGCAATCAGCCCCAGCATTTT
-,many,17,TRBV12-3/TRBV12-4,TRBJ2-6,CASAAGQPLSGANVLTF,TGTGCCAGCGCTGCGGGACAGCCACTCTCTGGGGCCAACGTCCTGACTTTC
TRBD2,-,16,TRBV11-2,TRBJ2-5,CASSPGLAPERETQYF,TGTGCCAGCAGCCCGGGACTAGCCCCCGAGAGGGAGACCCAGTACTTC
-,few,12,TRBV12-3/TRBV12-4,TRBJ2-5,CASSLSGAIEYF,TGTGCCAGCAGTTTATCAGGGGCCATAGAGTACTTC
-,-,16,TRBV5-1,TRBJ1-1,CASSLQYHSMNTEAFF,TGCGCCAGCAGCTTGCAGTACCATTCCATGAACACTGAAGCTTTCTTT
TRBD2,-,16,TRBV29-1,TRBJ2-1,CSVEDEGLAANNEQFF,TGCAGCGTTGAAGATGAGGGACTAGCGGCGAACAATGAGCAGTTCTTC
-,-,12,TRBV15,TRBJ1-1,CATSRMNTEAFF,TGTGCCACCTCACGGATGAACACTGAAGCTTTCTTT
TRBD2,-,13,TRBV6-2/TRBV6-3,TRBJ2-3,CASKLAGADTQYF,TGTGCCAGCAAACTAGCGGGGGCCGATACGCAGTATTTT
-,few,14,TRBV7-2,TRBJ2-1,CASSLGDSRNEQFF,TGTGCCAGCAGCTTAGGGGACTCGAGAAATGAGCAGTTCTTC
TRBD2,few,14,TRBV3-1,TRBJ2-3,CASSLSGGPLTQYF,TGTGCCAGCAGCCTGAGCGGGGGGCCTCTGACGCAGTATTTT
-,many,14,TRBV28,TRBJ1-2,CATRKGGLNYGYTF,TGTGCCACCCGTAAGGGGGGTTTGAACTATGGCTACACCTTC
-,-,14,TRBV6-6,TRBJ1-1,CASSYSKVNTEAFF,TGTGCCAGCAGTTACTCGAAGGTGAACACTGAAGCTTTCTTT
-,-,14,TRBV5-1,TRBJ2-1,CASSSPGVLDEQFF,TGCGCCAGCAGCTCCCCAGGGGTGCTTGATGAGCAGTTCTTC
-,-,12,TRBV20-1,TRBJ1-1,CSARVRNTEAFF,TGCAGTGCTAGAGTCAGGAACACTGAAGCTTTCTTT
-,-,14,TRBV11-2,TRBJ1-5,CASSSAGRNQPQHF,TGTGCCAGCAGCTCCGCGGGACGAAATCAGCCCCAGCATTTT
-,-,17,TRBV3-1,TRBJ1-6,CASRPGGLSSYNSPLHF,TGTGCCAGCCGCCCGGGGGGATTGAGCTCCTATAATTCACCCCTCCACTTT
-,-,16,TRBV6-1,TRBJ1-6,CASSEVRGLSNSPLHF,TGTGCCAGCAGTGAAGTTAGAGGGTTGAGTAATTCACCCCTCCACTTT
-,-,16,TRBV24-1,TRBJ2-2,CATMSSRIHGPGELFF,TGTGCCACCATGTCCTCCCGGATCCATGGCCCCGGGGAGCTGTTTTTT
TRBD1,few,14,TRBV6-5,TRBJ1-2,CASREGQGAYGYTF,TGTGCCAGCAGGGAAGGACAGGGCGCTTATGGCTACACCTTC
-,few,15,TRBV14,TRBJ1-2,CASSQEVLAGKGYTF,TGTGCCAGCAGCCAAGAGGTTTTGGCAGGAAAAGGCTACACCTTC
-,-,14,TRBV29-1,TRBJ1-1,CSVKAPRANTEAFF,TGCAGCGTGAAAGCCCCCAGGGCGAACACTGAAGCTTTCTTT
-,few,15,TRBV5-1,TRBJ2-3,CASSLAGFGADTQYF,TGCGCCAGCAGCTTGGCTGGATTCGGGGCAGATACGCAGTATTTT
-,few,16,TRBV28,TRBJ1-6,CASSLSLLATNSPLHF,TGTGCCAGCAGTTTATCTCTACTAGCGACTAATTCACCCCTCCACTTT
-,few,15,TRBV5-1,TRBJ1-4,CASSLRRPEGEKLFF,TGCGCCAGCAGCTTGCGCCGCCCCGAGGGTGAAAAACTGTTTTTT
TRBD1,few,15,TRBV14,TRBJ2-3,CASSNRDRVTDTQYF,TGTGCCAGCAGCAACCGGGACAGGGTCACAGATACGCAGTATTTT
-,-,15,TRBV9,TRBJ2-1,CASSVEIVGYNEQFF,TGTGCCAGCAGCGTAGAGATCGTAGGGTACAATGAGCAGTTCTTC
-,few,16,TRBV3-1,TRBJ2-6,CASSQGKGSGANVLTF,TGTGCCAGCAGCCAAGGCAAGGGTTCTGGGGCCAACGTCCTGACTTTC
-,few,14,TRBV19,TRBJ1-2,CASSKSNTNYGYTF,TGTGCCAGTAGTAAGAGCAACACCAACTATGGCTACACCTTC
TRBD1,few,16,TRBV12-3/TRBV12-4,TRBJ2-1,CASSSRPGQGYNEQFF,TGTGCCAGCAGTTCTCGGCCGGGACAGGGCTACAATGAGCAGTTCTTC
TRBD2,-,14,TRBV7-6,TRBJ2-2,CASASSGATGELFF,TGTGCCAGCGCATCTAGCGGGGCCACCGGGGAGCTGTTTTTT